This T cell receptor beta chain was documented in a study of cytomegalovirus exposure and HLA in healthy donors (dated by TCRdb to about 2017). Concerning the study at large: The 666 repertoires of the first cohort and the 95 to 150 validation repertoires were produced on the same platform, according to a later analysis. The study was designed to test whether signatures of past pathogen exposure could be identified by cataloging public T cell receptors. Along with the approximately 700-subject first cohort, a separate validation cohort of over 90 different subjects was used. To predict cytomegalovirus infection status, the study combined high-throughput TCR immunosequencing, statistical association of individual TCRs with disease status, and machine learning. Broader findings and caveats from the paper: It was suggested by the authors that the approach could potentially be generalized to other disease states and immunological phenotypes. The classifier was reported to diagnose cytomegalovirus status with high specificity and sensitivity in both the original cohort and the validation cohort. A later analysis had no HLA typing for the validation cohort, so co-occurrence there was scored across all 110 or so repertoires. Of the cluster scores, roughly 95% were above 0 in a later analysis, which found that TCRs clustered in the first cohort also tended to co-occur in the approximately 110 validation repertoires. In vitro tests confirmed that three of the cytomegalovirus-associated TCR beta chains recognize cytomegalovirus antigens. A total of around 150 TCR beta chains were listed by the study as associated with cytomegalovirus. Across donors, most TCR sequences were observed very rarely, whereas some public TCRs were present in many individuals.

The donors were included in the validation cohort of 90 to 150 subjects, a group kept apart from the roughly 670-subject first cohort. The receptor library was made with the immunoSEQ multiplex PCR assay. Turning to the authors' computational methods: A statistical classification framework was developed to diagnose cytomegalovirus status using the catalog of TCR beta chain sequences. The table comes from immuneACCESS by way of TCRdb, which keeps in-frame sequences with V and J called. Part of the clones is missing from these tables; in studies checked, under half for an unresolved V gene and the rest for unknown reasons. V and J calls and clone size follow that table, whereas D and trimming were derived from the DNA. The sample has about 200,000 clones on record, roughly 85% of them singletons. Roughly 5.7% of the sample belongs to the ten largest clones. This clone was seen once. Its recognized antigen is unknown. Base quality data are lacking; no much larger clone is found one base away.

The germline V gene yields SGDLS for CDR1 and YYNGEE for CDR2. There are 15 amino acids in the CDR3, from cysteine to phenylalanine inclusive. Only the CDR3 DNA stays, 45 bases, in frame from base 1. V and J lose 3 bases and 0 bases, and a span of 10 bases separates them. Sequenced: PBMCs. This chain is built from TRBV9 and TRBJ2-1, with the D segment possibly TRBD1 or TRBD2, each aligning over 5 bases. This TCR came from a woman under 30 in good health and CMV-seronegative. The DNA reads as follows: TGTGCCAGCAGCGCCCGGGACGGCTCCTACAATGAGCAGTTCTTC. Its protein is CASSARDGSYNEQFF.